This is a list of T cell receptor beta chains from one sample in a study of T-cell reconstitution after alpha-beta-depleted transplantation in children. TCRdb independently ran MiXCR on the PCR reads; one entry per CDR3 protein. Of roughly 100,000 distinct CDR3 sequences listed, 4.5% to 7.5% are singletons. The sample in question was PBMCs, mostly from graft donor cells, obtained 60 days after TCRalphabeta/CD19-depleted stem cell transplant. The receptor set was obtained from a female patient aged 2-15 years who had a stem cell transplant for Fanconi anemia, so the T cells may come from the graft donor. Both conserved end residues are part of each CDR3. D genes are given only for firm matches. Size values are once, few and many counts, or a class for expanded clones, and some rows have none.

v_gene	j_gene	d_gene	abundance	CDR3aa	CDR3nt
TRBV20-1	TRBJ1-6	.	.	CSASPPRGYNSPLHF	TGCAGTGCTAGCCCCCCCAGGGGCTATAATTCACCCCTCCACTTT
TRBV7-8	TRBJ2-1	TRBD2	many	CASSLDTGLVDEQFF	TGTGCCAGCAGCCTAGATACGGGACTAGTAGATGAGCAGTTCTTC
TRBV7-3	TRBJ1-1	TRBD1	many	CASSSGQGKSLQEGDTEAFF	TGTGCCAGCAGCTCCGGACAGGGTAAGAGCCTCCAAGAGGGGGACACTGAAGCTTTCTTT
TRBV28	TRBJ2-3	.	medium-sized	CASSAGQHADTQYF	TGTGCCAGCAGCGCGGGACAGCACGCAGATACGCAGTATTTT
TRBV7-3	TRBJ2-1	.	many	CASAQQAGEQFF	TGTGCCAGCGCCCAACAGGCGGGTGAGCAGTTCTTC
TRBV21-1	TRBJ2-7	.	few	CASSPGTSGRAIYEQYF	TGTGCCAGCAGCCCCGGGACTAGCGGGAGGGCCATTTACGAGCAGTACTTC
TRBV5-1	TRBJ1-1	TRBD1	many	CASSVYSGGEAFF	TGCGCCAGCAGCGTATACTCAGGGGGAGAAGCTTTCTTT
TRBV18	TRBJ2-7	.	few	CASSPRRVSYEQYF	TGTGCCAGCTCACCACGTCGGGTTAGCTACGAGCAGTACTTC
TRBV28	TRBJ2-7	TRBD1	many	CASSLGQDYPYEQYF	TGTGCCAGCAGTTTAGGACAGGATTATCCTTACGAGCAGTACTTC
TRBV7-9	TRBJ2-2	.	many	CASSLDGRTGELFF	TGTGCCAGCAGCCTAGACGGACGGACCGGGGAGCTGTTTTTT
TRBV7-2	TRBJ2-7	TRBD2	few	CASSPGLGGANYYEQYF	TGTGCCAGCAGTCCAGGACTAGGTGGGGCCAACTACTACGAGCAGTACTTC
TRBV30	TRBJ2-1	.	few	CARELRGPYNEQFF	TGTGCCCGGGAGCTACGCGGACCTTACAATGAGCAGTTCTTC
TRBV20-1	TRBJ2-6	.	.	CSARDSWWGTGANVLTF	TGCAGTGCTAGAGATAGTTGGTGGGGGACTGGGGCCAACGTCCTGACTTTC
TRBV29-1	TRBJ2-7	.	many	CSVSGDYEQYF	TGCAGCGTATCAGGGGACTACGAGCAGTACTTC
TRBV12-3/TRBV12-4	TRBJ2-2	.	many	CASSPGVGELFF	TGTGCCAGCAGCCCGGGGGTCGGGGAGCTGTTTTTT
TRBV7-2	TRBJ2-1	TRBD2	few	CASSLVGRGGLSSYNEQFF	TGTGCCAGCAGCTTAGTAGGTCGGGGGGGATTAAGCTCCTACAATGAGCAGTTCTTC
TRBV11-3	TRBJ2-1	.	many	CASSAGSYNEQFF	TGTGCCAGCAGTGCGGGTTCCTACAATGAGCAGTTCTTC
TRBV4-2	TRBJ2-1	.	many	CASSQEMVRSSYNEQFF	TGTGCCAGCAGCCAAGAGATGGTTAGAAGCTCCTACAATGAGCAGTTCTTC
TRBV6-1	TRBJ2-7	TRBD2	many	CASSPGGAGDYEQYF	TGTGCCAGCAGCCCCGGGGGGGCAGGTGACTACGAGCAGTACTTC
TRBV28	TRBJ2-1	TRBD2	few	CASGTSGNNEQFF	TGTGCCAGCGGGACTAGCGGTAACAATGAGCAGTTCTTC
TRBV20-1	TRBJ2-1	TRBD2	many	CSARDPGVAGGRYNEQFF	TGCAGTGCTAGAGATCCGGGGGTAGCGGGAGGGCGTTACAATGAGCAGTTCTTC
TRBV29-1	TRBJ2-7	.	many	CSVGYSYEQYF	TGCAGCGTTGGGTACTCCTACGAGCAGTACTTC
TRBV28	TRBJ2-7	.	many	CASTMTGPYEQYF	TGTGCCAGCACCATGACAGGACCTTACGAGCAGTACTTC
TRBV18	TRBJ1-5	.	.	CASSPRQINQPQHF	TGTGCCAGCTCGCCTCGACAGATCAATCAGCCCCAGCATTTT
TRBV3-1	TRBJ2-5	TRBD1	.	CASSHRRDRVQETQYF	TGTGCCAGCAGCCACCGTCGGGACAGGGTCCAAGAGACCCAGTACTTC
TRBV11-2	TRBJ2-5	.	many	CASSLTGTQETQYF	TGTGCCAGCAGCTTGACGGGAACCCAAGAGACCCAGTACTTC
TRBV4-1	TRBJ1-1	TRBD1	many	CASSPGQARYTEAFF	TGCGCCAGCAGCCCGGGACAGGCGAGGTACACTGAAGCTTTCTTT
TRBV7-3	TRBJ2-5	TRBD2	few	CASSSSGRAGETQYF	TGTGCCAGCAGCTCCAGCGGGAGGGCCGGGGAGACCCAGTACTTC
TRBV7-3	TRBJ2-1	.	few	CASSPRPSSYNEQFF	TGTGCCAGCAGCCCGAGACCGAGCTCCTACAATGAGCAGTTCTTC
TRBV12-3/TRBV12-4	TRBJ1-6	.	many	CASSLAGDSPLHF	TGTGCCAGCAGTCTCGCAGGGGATTCACCCCTCCACTTT
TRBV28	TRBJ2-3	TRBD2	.	CASKRGGRPDTQYF	TGTGCCAGCAAGCGGGGGGGCAGACCAGATACGCAGTATTTT
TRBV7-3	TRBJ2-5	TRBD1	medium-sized	CASSKGQWETQYF	TGTGCCAGCAGCAAGGGACAGTGGGAGACCCAGTACTTC
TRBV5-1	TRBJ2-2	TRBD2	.	CASSWRLAGGPRTGELFF	TGCGCCAGCAGCTGGAGACTAGCGGGAGGGCCACGCACCGGGGAGCTGTTTTTT
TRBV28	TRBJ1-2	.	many	CASSPERGSGRYGYTF	TGTGCCAGCTCCCCCGAGCGGGGAAGTGGAAGGTATGGCTACACCTTC
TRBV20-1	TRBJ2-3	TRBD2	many	CSATNRLAGTDTQYF	TGCAGTGCTACCAACAGACTAGCGGGCACAGATACGCAGTATTTT
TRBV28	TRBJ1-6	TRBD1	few	CASSFGDRGGSPLHF	TGTGCCAGCAGTTTTGGGGACAGGGGAGGTTCACCCCTCCACTTT
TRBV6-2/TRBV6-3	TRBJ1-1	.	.	CASSYLFNTEAFF	TGTGCCAGCAGTTATTTGTTTAACACTGAAGCTTTCTTT
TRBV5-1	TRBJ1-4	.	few	CASSLVGGGTNEKLFF	TGCGCCAGCAGCTTGGTCGGGGGGGGAACTAATGAAAAACTGTTTTTT
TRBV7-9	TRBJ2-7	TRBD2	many	CASSPSSGPSYEQYF	TGTGCCAGCAGCCCGTCTAGCGGGCCATCCTACGAGCAGTACTTC
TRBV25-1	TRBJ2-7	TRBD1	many	CASSGTGYSYEQYF	TGTGCCAGCAGTGGGACAGGGTACTCCTACGAGCAGTACTTC
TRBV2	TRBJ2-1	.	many	CASSALGGLAYNEQFF	TGTGCCAGCAGTGCCCTCGGTGGGCTGGCTTACAATGAGCAGTTCTTC
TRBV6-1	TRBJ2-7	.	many	CASSEGLAVDSYEQYF	TGTGCCAGCAGTGAAGGATTGGCGGTCGACTCCTACGAGCAGTACTTC
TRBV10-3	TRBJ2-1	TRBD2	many	CAISGGLAADNEQFF	TGTGCCATCAGTGGGGGACTAGCGGCTGACAATGAGCAGTTCTTC
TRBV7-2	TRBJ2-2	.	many	CASSLVRTNSGELFF	TGTGCCAGCAGCTTAGTCCGGACTAATTCCGGGGAGCTGTTTTTT
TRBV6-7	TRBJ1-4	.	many	CASSYSLRTNEKLFF	TGTGCCAGCAGTTACTCTTTGAGAACTAATGAAAAACTGTTTTTT
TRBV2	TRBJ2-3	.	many	CASSEAPPNTQYF	TGTGCCAGCAGTGAAGCCCCACCAAATACGCAGTATTTT
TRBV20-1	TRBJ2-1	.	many	CSARGLRGTYNEQFF	TGCAGTGCTAGAGGGTTGCGCGGAACCTACAATGAGCAGTTCTTC
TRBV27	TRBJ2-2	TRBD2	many	CASGAPQLAGNTGELFF	TGTGCCAGCGGCGCACCCCAACTAGCGGGAAACACCGGGGAGCTGTTTTTT
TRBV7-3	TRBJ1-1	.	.	CASSPQGRRTEAFF	TGTGCCAGCAGCCCCCAGGGCAGGAGGACTGAAGCTTTCTTT
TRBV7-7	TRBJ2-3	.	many	CASSLSRVTDTQYF	TGTGCCAGCAGCTTATCCAGGGTCACAGATACGCAGTATTTT
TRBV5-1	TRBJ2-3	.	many	CASSLVRADTQYF	TGCGCCAGCAGCTTGGTTCGAGCAGATACGCAGTATTTT